The 21 T cell receptor beta chains presented below share a single source sample, sequenced in a study of early T cells in non-severe SARS-CoV-2 infection. TCRdb used MiXCR to reprocess the 5' RACE reads, holding one entry per CDR3 protein. The profile shows 55,000 to 80,000 distinct CDR3 sequences, 12% of them singletons. Material for sequencing was whole blood. The receptor set was obtained from an adult who was a healthcare worker with PCR-confirmed SARS-CoV-2 infection or an uninfected control (not recorded which).

This clonotype was counted at least ten times. This chain uses TRBV20-1 with TRBJ1-1; D not resolved. The CDR3 has 12 residues. Looked up from germline, CDR1 is DFQATT and CDR2 is SNEGSKA (reference sequence). Trimming took 3 bases from V and 1 from J, leaving 6 bases between them. CDR3 sequence (DNA): TGCAGTGCTAGGGGCAAGAACACTGAAGCTTTCTTT. It translates to CSARGKNTEAFF.

This clonotype has at least ten counts. The rearrangement links TRBV7-2 to TRBJ2-7; 8 nucleotides align to TRBD2. CDR1 and CDR2 from the germline V gene are SGHTA and FQGNSA. This CDR3 is built from 14 residues. Trimming removed 4 bases from V and 5 bases from J; junction bases left unmatched: 7. CDR3 DNA sequence: TGTGCCAGCAGCTCCGGGACCGGGAGGGACGAGCAGTACTTC. This translates into CASSSGTGRDEQYF.

There are a few counts of this clonotype. The chain recombines TRBV4-2 with TRBJ2-7, with 11 bases aligning to TRBD1. This CDR3 spans 16 amino acids. From germline, CDR1 is LGHNA and CDR2 YNFKEQ. Trimming cost V 3 bases and J 5 bases; bases outside gene matches: 9. DNA for the CDR3: TGTGCCAGCAGCCAGGACACCGGGACAGGGGGAGACGAGCAGTACTTC. As protein: CASSQDTGTGGDEQYF.

This clonotype was observed a few times. This chain joins TRBV7-3 and TRBJ2-2, with 10 bases matching TRBD1. Looked up from germline, CDR1 is SGHTA and CDR2 is FQGTGA. The CDR3 length is 14 residues. V was clipped by 7 bases and J by 5 bases; unmatched bases: 4. This CDR3 reads CASKRDRGTGELFF. The CDR3 DNA sequence: TGTGCCAGCAAAAGGGACAGGGGAACCGGGGAGCTGTTTTTT.

This clonotype has at least ten counts. V gene TRBV20-1 combines with J gene TRBJ2-2; 11 positions match TRBD1. J gave up 5 bases and V 5 bases, and 10 bases lay outside the gene matches. Germline CDR1 reads DFQATT; CDR2 reads SNEGSKA (reference sequence). The length of the CDR3 is 16 residues. CDR3 loop: CSARKRTGGSTGELFF. The CDR3 DNA reads TGCAGTGCTCGGAAAAGGACAGGGGGCAGTACCGGGGAGCTGTTTTTT.

This clonotype was seen at least ten times. CDR3 bases: TGTGCCAGCAGCTTAGTGGGACACTTGAACACTGAAGCTTTCTTT. Translating gives CASSLVGHLNTEAFF. The chain has TRBV7-9 and TRBJ1-1, with a possible D match to TRBD1 (6 bases). This CDR3 contains 15 residues. CDR1 is SEHNR and CDR2 is FQNEAQ in the germline V gene (reference sequence). V gave up 1 base and J gave up 0 bases, with 9 bases separating them.

The table lists this clonotype with a few counts. The J gene is TRBJ2-7, the V gene TRBV4-2; D ambiguous. Germline loops: CDR1 LGHNA, CDR2 YNFKEQ. Deletions cut 0 bases from V and 6 bases from J, with 9 bases between. This CDR3 has 13 amino acids. The CDR3 region has the DNA TGTGCCAGCAGCCAAGATCTACGAGTCGAGCAGTACTTC. Encoded protein: CASSQDLRVEQYF.

Only a few counts were recorded for this clonotype. The rearrangement joins TRBV6-1 to TRBJ2-7; D ambiguous. The V end lost 5 bases, the J end lost 2 bases, and 10 bases lay between the germline ends. This CDR3 spans 13 amino acids. Germline V gene data show CDR1 as MNHNS and CDR2 as SASEGT. The CDR3 DNA sequence: TGTGCCAGCAGTCGCGGCTTTCCCTACGAGCAGTACTTC. Translation: CASSRGFPYEQYF.

This clonotype has ten or more counts. The chain joins TRBV2 to TRBJ2-1; 7 nucleotides match TRBD1. The CDR3 runs to 14 residues. Trimming at V came to 4 bases and at J to 2 bases, leaving 2 bases not matched to a gene. Germline V gives CDR1 SNHLY, CDR2 FYNNEI. The CDR3 sequence: CASSVGTAYNEQFF. In DNA form, the CDR3 reads TGTGCCAGCAGTGTGGGGACAGCCTACAATGAGCAGTTCTTC.

The chain joins TRBV7-2 to TRBJ2-3; 10 bases map to TRBD1. CDR1 is SGHTA and CDR2 is FQGNSA in the germline V gene. This CDR3 region has 15 residues. Trimming cost V 1 base and J 6 bases; bases outside gene matches: 4. The chain's CDR3 is CASSLVGQGGDTQYF. In DNA, the CDR3 is TGTGCCAGCAGCTTAGTCGGACAGGGGGGTGATACGCAGTATTTT.

The chain links TRBV5-1 to TRBJ2-7; 8 bases line up with TRBD1. After removal of 3 bases from V and 3 bases from J, the junction contained 8 bases not matched to a gene. This CDR3 comprises 15 residues. Germline assignment: CDR1 SGHRS and CDR2 YFSETQ. CDR3 coding DNA: TGCGCCAGCAGCTCCTCCGGGACAGGCTTCTACGAGCAGTACTTC. Translated, it gives CASSSSGTGFYEQYF.

This clonotype was observed a handful of times. This chain connects TRBV4-2 to TRBJ2-7; a possible D gene is TRBD2 (6 bases). Germline V gene data show CDR1 as LGHNA and CDR2 as YNFKEQ. Between the trimmed V and J ends, which lost 0 bases and 0 bases, there was a span of 9 bases. The CDR3 has 15 amino acids. The CDR3 here is CASSQDRGTSYEQYF. As DNA, the CDR3 is TGTGCCAGCAGCCAAGATCGCGGGACCTCCTACGAGCAGTACTTC.

This clonotype was counted at least ten times. V and J are TRBV7-2 and TRBJ2-7; D ambiguous. V was trimmed by 5 bases and J by 4 bases, leaving 15 bases between them. Germline V gene sequence: CDR1 SGHTA, CDR2 FQGNSA. The CDR3 covers 14 residues. CDR3 sequence: CASSHRPLRYEQYF. DNA for the CDR3: TGTGCCAGCAGCCACCGGCCCTTGCGGTACGAGCAGTACTTC.

The sample holds a few counts of this clonotype. This chain joins TRBV20-1 and TRBJ2-5; 8 bases are a match to TRBD1. Trimming at V came to 6 bases and at J to 4 bases, leaving 10 bases not matched to a gene. CDR3 length: 14 amino acids. The germline V gene has CDR1 DFQATT and CDR2 SNEGSKA (reference sequence). The DNA for the CDR3 is TGCAGTGCCGTGCCGGGACAGGCGGGAGAGACCCAGTACTTC. Its protein is CSAVPGQAGETQYF.

This chain links TRBV29-1 with TRBJ1-1, with TRBD1 matching 8 bases. V was pared by 7 bases and J by 2 bases, with 9 bases of the junction left unmatched. Looked up from germline, CDR1 is SQVTM and CDR2 is ANQGSEA. The CDR3 runs to 14 residues. CDR3 coding DNA: TGCAGCGCTGGACGGACAGGGAGAAACACTGAAGCTTTCTTT. It specifies CSAGRTGRNTEAFF.

The genes are TRBV20-1 and TRBJ2-1, with no clear D. The germline V gene has CDR1 DFQATT and CDR2 SNEGSKA (reference sequence). There are 12 residues in the CDR3. V lost 6 bases and J 9 bases, leaving 15 bases between the germline ends. The CDR3 protein is CSAKLTGGEQFF. The CDR3 bases are TGCAGTGCGAAACTTACCGGCGGTGAGCAGTTCTTC.

In its sample, this clonotype was seen a few times. The gene calls are TRBV15 and TRBJ2-3; weak D call: TRBD1 (6 bases). The CDR3 runs 15 residues. Between the trimmed V and J ends, which lost 0 bases and 2 bases, there was a span of 9 bases. Per germline, CDR1 LNHNV and CDR2 YYDKDF (reference sequence). CDR3 sequence (DNA): TGTGCCACCAGCAGAGACACAGGGTACACAGATACGCAGTATTTT. The encoded protein is CATSRDTGYTDTQYF.

The V call is TRBV5-4, the J call TRBJ2-5; perhaps TRBD1 as D (5 bases). The CDR3 loop spans 15 amino acids. Germline values: CDR1 SGHNT, CDR2 YYREEE (reference sequence). Between the trimmed V and J ends, which lost 2 bases and 0 bases, there was a span of 11 bases. CDR3 in DNA: TGTGCCAGCAGCTTCCCTCAGACAGACCAAGAGACCCAGTACTTC. Its protein product is CASSFPQTDQETQYF.

The chain joins TRBV5-6 to TRBJ2-7; D is perhaps TRBD1 (5 bases). The CDR3 is 14 amino acids. V was shortened by 0 bases and J by 3 bases, with 10 bases between the two germline ends. Germline CDR1 SGHDT, CDR2 YYEEEE. The CDR3: CASSLGQSFYEQYF. Here the CDR3 DNA reads TGTGCCAGCAGCTTGGGACAGTCCTTCTACGAGCAGTACTTC.

This clonotype was seen at least ten times. This chain joins TRBV7-3 and TRBJ2-3, with TRBD2 as a possible D gene (6 bases). V dropped 4 bases and J dropped 6 bases, with 17 bases sitting between them. CDR3 length: 15 amino acids. Germline CDR1 reads SGHTA; CDR2 reads FQGTGA. The CDR3 is CASSSSSGLFDTQYF. Here the CDR3 DNA reads TGTGCCAGCAGCTCCTCGAGCGGACTATTCGATACGCAGTATTTT.

This clonotype has a count of ten or more. The CDR3 DNA is TGTGCCAGCAGCCCTCACCCCTCACTCGAGCAGTACTTC. Its protein product is CASSPHPSLEQYF. V gene TRBV7-3 combines with J gene TRBJ2-7; D gene unclear. The length of the CDR3 is 13 residues. CDR1 is SGHTA and CDR2 is FQGTGA in the germline V gene. The V end was cut by 5 bases, the J end by 6 bases, with 14 bases between.